These T cell receptor beta chains were read from a single sample in a study of blood T cells in healthy people across ages. TCRdb reprocessed the 5' RACE reads with MiXCR, giving one entry per CDR3 protein. The sample shows around 1,000,000 distinct CDR3 sequences, roughly a quarter of them seen only once. These data were likewise used in another study, on T cells of mothers and their children.

Sequenced material: blood. The source is a girl aged 2 to 9 in good health. The CDR3 runs from the conserved cysteine through the conserved F or W. Each record gives: J gene, V gene, CDR3 protein.

TRBJ2-5	TRBV7-7	CASSFRGIEETQYF
TRBJ2-5	TRBV9	CASSVGTGGLQETQYF
TRBJ2-3	TRBV29-1	CSVAIMAGRTDTQYF
TRBJ2-5	TRBV5-1	CASSLVFSEYQETQYF
TRBJ2-1	TRBV27	CASSETTSGRFHEQFF
TRBJ1-1	TRBV25-1	CASSEYRTVNTEAFF
TRBJ2-1	TRBV3-1	CASSQTMSGNNEQFF
TRBJ1-4	TRBV10-3	CAISDPDRGPKNEKLFF
TRBJ2-1	TRBV29-1	CSVENDRGIHNEQFF
TRBJ1-2	TRBV5-1	CASSLSVDEANYGYTF
TRBJ1-4	TRBV9	CASSVGDSLNEKLFF
TRBJ1-3	TRBV9	CASSAWLSGNTIYF
TRBJ2-3	TRBV19	CASRRAEGSTQYF
.	TRBV12-3/TRBV12-4	CASSFPGKARWDEQFF
.	TRBV29-1	CSAGEGVLLEQYF
TRBJ1-5	TRBV6-1	CASSPLGTRRNQPQHF
TRBJ2-6	TRBV12-3/TRBV12-4	CASSGRDRGASYSGANVLTF
TRBJ2-5	TRBV29-1	CSALSGRETQYF
TRBJ1-4	TRBV14	CASSQAGTAFNEKLFF
TRBJ2-5	TRBV12-3/TRBV12-4	CASSLTAVEQYF